This T cell receptor (beta chain) was recorded in a study of radiotherapy plus CTLA-4 blockade in lung cancer. The CDR3 length is 14 residues. Trimming removed 4 bases from V and 4 bases from J, with 16 bases in between. Per germline, CDR1 SQVTM and CDR2 ANQGSEA. Repertoires were generated with immunoSEQ multiplex PCR, while TCRdb's copy carries only in-frame clones and drops some. The table includes 95,000 to 150,000 clones, about nine tenths detected once. The clonotype originates from a human donor with non-small cell lung cancer that progressed on radiotherapy plus ipilimumab. The chain couples TRBV29-1 to TRBJ2-5; a possible D gene is TRBD2 (7 bases). This sample comprised peripheral blood, obtained from a patient treated with radiotherapy plus ipilimumab. In DNA form, the CDR3 reads TGCAGCGTTGTTGAAACGGGGGGCAGAGAGACCCAGTACTTC. Amino acids: CSVVETGGRETQYF.